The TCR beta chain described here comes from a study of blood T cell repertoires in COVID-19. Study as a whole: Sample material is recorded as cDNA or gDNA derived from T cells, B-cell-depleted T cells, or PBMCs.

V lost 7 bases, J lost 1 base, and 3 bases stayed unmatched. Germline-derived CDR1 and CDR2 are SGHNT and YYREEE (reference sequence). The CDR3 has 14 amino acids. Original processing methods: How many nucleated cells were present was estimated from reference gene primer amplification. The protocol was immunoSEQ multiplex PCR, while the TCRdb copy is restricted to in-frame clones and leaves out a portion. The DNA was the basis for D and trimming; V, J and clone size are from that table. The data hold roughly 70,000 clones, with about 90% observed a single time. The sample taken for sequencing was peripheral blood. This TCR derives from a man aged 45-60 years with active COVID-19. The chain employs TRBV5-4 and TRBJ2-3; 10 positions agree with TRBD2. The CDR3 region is CASATSGGTDTQYF. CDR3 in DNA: TGTGCCAGCGCAACTAGCGGGGGCACAGATACGCAGTATTTT. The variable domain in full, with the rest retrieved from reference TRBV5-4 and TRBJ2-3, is ETGVTQSPTHLIKTRGQQVTLRCSSQSGHNTVSWYQQALGQGPQFIFQYYREEENGRGNFPPRFSGLQFPNYSSELNVNALELDDSALYLCASATSGGTDTQYFGPGTRLTVL.